These 30 T cell receptor beta chains were sequenced from one sample in a study of PD-L1 blockade in urothelial cancer. Here immunoSEQ multiplex PCR was the method, and the copy in TCRdb shows in-frame clones only, minus some. The data hold about 110,000 clones, with 85% to 95% observed a single time. Time point: peripheral blood 6 weeks after treatment start. The material sequenced was PBMCs, taken around atezolizumab (anti-PD-L1) treatment. The source is a man aged 55 to 70 with urothelial cancer.

The CDR3 protein is CSVRERHTGELFF. The CDR3, as DNA: TGCAGCGTTCGGGAGCGTCACACCGGGGAGCTGTTTTTT. The chain uses TRBV29-1 and TRBJ2-2; the D gene is possibly TRBD2 (6 bases). Germline V lookup: CDR1 SQVTM, CDR2 ANQGSEA. Trimming removed 5 bases at V and 3 bases at J, with 10 bases between. CDR3 length equals 13 residues.

This clone was picked up one time. The rearrangement joins TRBV27 to TRBJ2-7, with 9 bases matching TRBD1. This CDR3 region has 14 residues. Germline CDR1 MNHEY, CDR2 SMNVEV (reference sequence). With 5 bases clipped from V and 6 bases from J, the junction kept 8 bases outside the gene matches. CDR3 protein: CASSRDRDGVEQYF. CDR3 coding DNA: TGTGCCAGCAGTCGGGACAGGGATGGGGTCGAGCAGTACTTC.

Concerning this clone: Other DNA sequences from this sample encode an identical CDR3 as well. The chain joins TRBV28 to TRBJ1-1; D remains ambiguous. Deletions cut 3 bases from V and 1 base from J, with 6 bases between. The germline V gene has CDR1 MDHEN and CDR2 SYDVKM. The CDR3 consists of 13 residues. CDR3 in DNA: TGTGCCAGCAGTTTTGGCGGGAACACTGAAGCTTTCTTT. Its protein product is CASSFGGNTEAFF.

J is TRBJ1-6 and V is TRBV4-1, with unresolved D. The CDR3 extends over 17 amino acids. CDR1 MGHRA and CDR2 YSYEKL come from the germline V gene. Trimming took 2 bases from V and 7 from J, leaving 18 bases between them. Here the CDR3 reads CASSQSSLHSLNSPLHF. In DNA form, the CDR3 reads TGCGCCAGCAGCCAATCGAGTCTGCACAGTCTAAATTCACCCCTCCACTTT.

CDR3 residues: CASTPTFFTGELFF. The CDR3 DNA reads TGTGCCAGCACCCCGACTTTTTTCACCGGGGAGCTGTTTTTT. The rearrangement links TRBV7-2 to TRBJ2-2; D gene ambiguous. This CDR3 is built from 14 residues. CDR1 SGHTA and CDR2 FQGNSA come from the germline V gene. Trimming cost V 7 bases and J 4 bases, with 13 bases left between them.

V gene TRBV2 combines with J gene TRBJ1-3; a weak D match, TRBD1 (5 bases). The germline V gene has CDR1 SNHLY and CDR2 FYNNEI. Trimming stripped 6 bases from V and 4 bases from J, with 19 bases between. The CDR3 loop spans 16 amino acids. Here the CDR3 reads CASSLLGAELGNTIYF. CDR3 DNA sequence: TGTGCCAGCAGCCTTTTAGGGGCGGAGCTGGGAAACACCATATATTTT.

This chain links TRBV27 with TRBJ1-2; 7 nucleotides agree with TRBD1. The CDR3 is 14 residues long. Unmatched junction bases numbered 10, after V lost 7 bases and J lost 5 bases. The germline V gene encodes CDR1 MNHEY and CDR2 SMNVEV (reference sequence). CDR3 protein: CASTTRQGEYGYTF. The CDR3 bases are TGTGCCAGCACCACGCGACAGGGAGAGTATGGCTACACCTTC.

The V and J genes are TRBV9 and TRBJ2-1; D may be TRBD1 (5 bases). This CDR3 has 13 residues. Germline-derived CDR1 and CDR2 are SGDLS and YYNGEE. V lost 2 bases, J lost 4 bases, and 7 bases lay in between. The CDR3 DNA sequence: TGTGCCAGCAGCGTGTCAGGGTACAATGAGCAGTTCTTC. Translating gives CASSVSGYNEQFF.

This chain links TRBV19 with TRBJ2-1; D not resolved. In germline, CDR1 is LNHDA, CDR2 SQIVND (reference sequence). The V end lost 5 bases, the J end lost 6 bases, and 8 bases lay between the germline ends. The CDR3 sequence is 12 residues long. The CDR3 nucleotides read TGTGCCAGTAGTTTCCGTTCCAATGAGCAGTTCTTC. Its protein is CASSFRSNEQFF.

The V call is TRBV11-2, the J call TRBJ2-7; TRBD2 is a possible D gene (5 bases). The CDR3 has 14 amino acids. CDR1 SGHAT and CDR2 FQNNGV come from the germline V gene. Trimming stripped 0 bases from V and 6 bases from J, with 12 bases between. The chain's CDR3 is CASSLDAGTPEQYF. The DNA of the CDR3 is TGTGCCAGCAGCTTAGATGCGGGTACTCCCGAGCAGTACTTC.

The chain joins TRBV10-2 to TRBJ2-7; 10 bases match TRBD2. The V gene's germline CDR1 is WSHSY and CDR2 SAAADI. The ends lost 6 bases at V and 4 bases at J; junction bases unmatched: 6. The CDR3 consists of 14 residues. CDR3 nucleotide sequence: TGCGCCAGCAGGACGGGACTAGCGTCGTACGAGCAGTACTTC. Protein sequence: CASRTGLASYEQYF.

The chain uses TRBV2 and TRBJ1-1, with TRBD1 matching 8 bases. Germline CDR1 and CDR2: SNHLY and FYNNEI. J gave up 6 bases and V 4 bases, and 4 bases lay outside the gene matches. The CDR3 length is 13 residues. The CDR3 region has the DNA TGTGCCAGCAGTGGGACAGGGAGAGCTGAAGCTTTCTTT. It specifies CASSGTGRAEAFF.

The V call is TRBV7-2, the J call TRBJ2-5; TRBD2 agrees at 7 bases. Losses at the gene ends were 5 bases for V and 4 bases for J; bases not matched to a gene: 7. The CDR3 loop spans 14 amino acids. CDR1 and CDR2 (germline): SGHTA, FQGNSA. The CDR3 reads CASSPGGSRETQYF. The DNA for the CDR3 is TGTGCCAGCAGCCCCGGGGGGTCGAGAGAGACCCAGTACTTC.

The CDR3 reads CASSSRGGRGRSDTDTQYF. The DNA for the CDR3 is TGTGCCAGCAGCTCTAGGGGGGGGCGGGGGAGATCGGACACAGATACGCAGTATTTT. The chain employs TRBV4-2 and TRBJ2-3; tentative D call: TRBD2 (7 bases). The CDR3 has 19 amino acids. CDR1 is LGHNA, CDR2 YNFKEQ, per germline. Trimming took off 5 bases at V and 2 bases at J, with 26 bases between the two ends.

The rearrangement joins TRBV11-2 to TRBJ2-3; 8 bases line up with TRBD2. This CDR3 is built from 14 residues. The germline V gene encodes CDR1 SGHAT and CDR2 FQNNGV. V trimming: 4 bases; J trimming: 6 bases; junction bases outside the gene matches: 6. The CDR3 is CASSWRGASDTQYF. As DNA, the CDR3 is TGTGCCAGCAGCTGGCGGGGGGCATCGGATACGCAGTATTTT.

This chain connects TRBV5-1 to TRBJ2-5; 7 nucleotides line up with TRBD2. The junction had 8 bases not matched to a gene; V was cut back by 4 bases and J by 5 bases. This CDR3 comprises 14 residues. The germline V gene has CDR1 SGHRS and CDR2 YFSETQ. CDR3 residues: CASSLVAGEETQYF. The CDR3, as DNA: TGCGCCAGCAGCCTGGTAGCGGGCGAGGAGACCCAGTACTTC.

V and J are TRBV11-2 and TRBJ1-1; D is possibly TRBD1 (5 bases). Germline V gives CDR1 SGHAT, CDR2 FQNNGV. The ends were cut back, 6 bases at V and 4 bases at J, with 18 bases in the middle. The CDR3 runs to 15 residues. The CDR3 region is CASSHDGWQGTEAFF. In DNA, the CDR3 is TGTGCCAGCAGTCATGACGGGTGGCAGGGCACTGAAGCTTTCTTT. Supplemented by reference TRBV11-2 and TRBJ1-1, the full variable domain reads EAGVAQSPRYKIIEKRQSVAFWCNPISGHATLYWYQQILGQGPKLLIQFQNNGVVDDSQLPKDRFSAERLKGVDSTLKIQPAKLEDSAVYLCASSHDGWQGTEAFFGQGTRLTVV.

V and J are TRBV15 and TRBJ2-1, with TRBD2 identical over 13 bases. The CDR3 spans 19 residues. Germline V gene lookup returns CDR1 LNHNV and CDR2 YYDKDF (reference sequence). V lost 1 base to trimming and J lost 4 bases; unmatched junction nucleotides: 10. CDR3 sequence reads: CATSRGPMTSGGSYNEQFF. In nucleotides, the CDR3 is TGTGCCACCAGCAGAGGCCCAATGACTAGCGGGGGGTCGTACAATGAGCAGTTCTTC.

J is TRBJ2-2 and V is TRBV6-6, with D uncertain. V was pared by 3 bases and J by 3 bases, with 8 bases between. Germline values: CDR1 MNHNY, CDR2 SVGAGI (reference sequence). This CDR3 has 14 amino acids. In nucleotides, the CDR3 is TGTGCCAGCAGTTATTCAGAATACACCGGGGAGCTGTTTTTT. As protein: CASSYSEYTGELFF.

This clone was observed once. This chain joins TRBV6-1 and TRBJ1-1; D unresolved. Germline V CDR1 and CDR2: MNHNS, SASEGT. The CDR3 length is 14 residues. V was cut by 8 bases and J by 0 bases, with 13 bases left in between. The CDR3 region is CASCNVHMNTEAFF. The CDR3 DNA reads as TGTGCCAGCTGCAACGTACACATGAACACTGAAGCTTTCTTT.

J is TRBJ2-5 and V is TRBV18; 7 bases fit TRBD1. Germline V lookup: CDR1 KGHSH, CDR2 LQKENI. The length of the CDR3 is 15 residues. V dropped 4 bases and J dropped 2; count of bases not matched to a gene: 7. The CDR3 reads CASSRGTDLQETQYF. Written as DNA, the CDR3 is TGTGCCAGCTCACGTGGGACAGACCTGCAAGAGACCCAGTACTTC.

This clone occurred once. This chain connects TRBV25-1 to TRBJ2-2; 8 nucleotides agree with TRBD1. In germline, CDR1 is MGHDK, CDR2 SYGVNS. V lost 7 bases, J lost 1 base, and 2 bases stayed unmatched. The CDR3 consists of 14 residues. CDR3 region: CASTGTGNTGELFF. Written as DNA, the CDR3 is TGTGCCAGCACGGGGACAGGGAACACCGGGGAGCTGTTTTTT. Full variable domain (outside the CDR3, taken from reference TRBV25-1 and TRBJ2-2): EADIYQTPRYLVIGTGKKITLECSQTMGHDKMYWYQQDPGMELHLIHYSYGVNSTEKGDLSSESTVSRIRTEHFPLTLESARPSHTSQYLCASTGTGNTGELFFGEGSRLTVL.

The V and J genes are TRBV4-2 and TRBJ2-7, with 11 bases fitting TRBD2. After removal of 3 bases from V and 6 bases from J, the junction contained 10 bases not matched to a gene. The CDR3 is 16 amino acids. The V gene's germline CDR1 is LGHNA and CDR2 YNFKEQ. CDR3 sequence (DNA): TGTGCCAGCAGCCAGCCCGGGACTAGCGGAGGTGTCGAGCAGTACTTC. This gives the protein CASSQPGTSGGVEQYF.

In regard to this clone: The junction departs from germline at one end; a sequencing error may be responsible. The chain recombines TRBV6-1 with TRBJ1-6; D perhaps matches TRBD1 (6 bases). Per germline, CDR1 MNHNS and CDR2 SASEGT. The CDR3 runs 11 residues. The CDR3 DNA is TGTGCCAGCAGTGATTGGGGGGGCAGGTACTTT. Its protein product is CASSDWGGRYF.

The rearrangement joins TRBV19 to TRBJ1-2; maybe TRBD1 (6 bases). Trimming removed 9 bases from V and 0 bases from J, with 14 bases in between. CDR3 length: 14 residues. Germline loops: CDR1 LNHDA, CDR2 SQIVND (reference sequence). Written as DNA, the CDR3 is TGTGCCAGCGCCGCACAGGGAGCTAACTATGGCTACACCTTC. Translating gives CASAAQGANYGYTF.

This clone appeared once. The chain combines TRBV19 with TRBJ2-3; maybe TRBD1 (6 bases). The CDR3 loop spans 13 amino acids. With 8 bases removed from V and 9 bases from J, the gap between germline ends came to 18 bases. Germline V CDR1 and CDR2: LNHDA, SQIVND (reference sequence). The CDR3 loop is CASGQGTEGTQYF. In DNA form, the CDR3 reads TGTGCCAGTGGGCAGGGGACCGAAGGAACGCAGTATTTT.

The chain joins TRBV4-2 to TRBJ2-2, with 8 bases aligning to TRBD1. Germline V gene data show CDR1 as LGHNA and CDR2 as YNFKEQ. V trimming: 4 bases; J trimming: 5 bases; junction bases outside the gene matches: 3. The CDR3 totals 14 residues. The CDR3 region has the DNA TGTGCCAGCAGCCTGGACAGGGCTACCGGGGAGCTGTTTTTT. Its translation: CASSLDRATGELFF.

The chain joins TRBV29-1 to TRBJ1-1, with D hard to call. This CDR3 spans 13 amino acids. Trimming left V 0 bases short and J 1 base short, with 6 bases between. The germline CDR1 and CDR2 sequences are SQVTM and ANQGSEA. This CDR3 reads CSVEDRRNTEAFF. The CDR3 coding sequence is TGCAGCGTTGAAGATCGGAGGAACACTGAAGCTTTCTTT.

The rearrangement joins TRBV18 to TRBJ1-5; no clear D gene. The V gene's germline CDR1 is KGHSH and CDR2 LQKENI. The V gene lost 2 bases and the J gene lost 3 bases, with 11 bases spanning the gap. The CDR3 is 15 amino acids. The DNA for the CDR3 is TGTGCCAGCTCACCAAAAGAGGGTGACAATCAGCCCCAGCATTTT. As protein: CASSPKEGDNQPQHF.

The V call is TRBV5-5, the J call TRBJ2-7; D possibly corresponds to TRBD1 (6 bases). The CDR3 runs to 18 residues. Germline V gene data show CDR1 as SGHKS and CDR2 as YYEKEE (reference sequence). The V end lost 4 bases, the J end lost 2 bases, and 25 bases lay between the germline ends. The CDR3 here is CASSPMYWSGARAYEQYF. CDR3 nucleotides: TGTGCCAGCAGCCCGATGTATTGGTCAGGGGCTCGGGCCTACGAGCAGTACTTC.